This entry concerns a single TCR beta chain. Its specificity is unknown. This CDR3 region has 14 residues. Germline V CDR1 and CDR2: SEHNR, FQNEAQ (reference sequence). V lost 3 bases to trimming and J lost 6 bases, with 12 bases between them. The repertoire was sequenced with immunoSEQ multiplex PCR; TCRdb's copy has only in-frame clones and lacks some. The table shows some 370,000 clones, with 83% occurring only once. The treatment: around 19 received Ad26.COV2.S at low or high dose, single or two shots; five or six received placebo; per-sample allocation not given. Repertoires come from day 63 after the first vaccine or placebo injection. This specimen comes from a study of Ad26.COV2.S vaccination and SARS-CoV-2 variants. Study-wide results and caveats: Non-spike TCR breadth showed similarity between vaccine and placebo recipients.

The clonotype comes from a person aged 18-60 years who received the Ad26.COV2.S COVID-19 vaccine or a placebo. J is TRBJ2-1 and V is TRBV7-9; TRBD2 might be the D (6 bases). The sample here was peripheral blood, taken in a trial of Ad26.COV2.S vaccine versus placebo. The CDR3 DNA sequence: TGTGCCAGCAGCTTCCGGGGACTTATCAATGAGCAGTTCTTC. The encoded protein is CASSFRGLINEQFF.